This is a list of T cell receptor beta chains from one sample in a study of blood T cell repertoires in COVID-19. Sequencing used immunoSEQ multiplex PCR; TCRdb keeps in-frame clones, though not all of them. The repertoire has 150,000 to 200,000 clones, approximately 79% of them found once; the top ten carry approximately 7%. Sample: peripheral blood. These receptors all come from a woman aged 40-49 years with COVID-19, enrolled during active disease. Each CDR3 is given with its conserved first and last residue. The D gene is left open where the match is weak. Clone size is not always given. Where it is, it says once, few, many or a class for expanded clones.

TRBV5-1	-	-	TRBJ2-5	TGCGCCAGCAGCTTAACCGGGAACCAAGAGACCCAGTACTTC	CASSLTGNQETQYF
TRBV16	TRBD2	-	TRBJ2-1	TGTGCCAGCAGCCAGGGGCTAGCGGATAATGAGCAGTTCTTC	CASSQGLADNEQFF
TRBV7-9	-	-	TRBJ1-3	TGTGCCAGCAGCCTGGCCATGGTCGCTGGAAACACCATATATTTT	CASSLAMVAGNTIYF
TRBV5-4	-	-	TRBJ1-1	TGTGCCAGCAGCTTTATGAACACTGAAGCTTTCTTT	CASSFMNTEAFF
TRBV7-8	TRBD2	-	TRBJ2-1	TGTGCCAGCAGGAGCGGGACCTACAATGAGCAGTTCTTC	CASRSGTYNEQFF
TRBV28	TRBD2	once	TRBJ2-1	TGTGCCAGCACCGCTGGGGGGGTGTTACACAATGAGCAGTTCTTC	CASTAGGVLHNEQFF
TRBV19	TRBD2	-	TRBJ2-2	TGTGCCAGTAGTAGAACTAGCGGGAGGGCCGGGGAGCTGTTTTTT	CASSRTSGRAGELFF
TRBV4-2	TRBD2	-	TRBJ2-7	TGTGCCAGCAGCCAAGAGGATCTAGCGGGAGAGGGGGTCTACGAGCAGTACTTC	CASSQEDLAGEGVYEQYF
TRBV7-6	TRBD1	-	TRBJ1-5	TGTGCCAGCAGCTTCGGGACAGGCATCAATCAGCCCCAGCATTTT	CASSFGTGINQPQHF
TRBV20-1	-	-	TRBJ1-2	TGCAGTGCTAGCAGGGATGGCTACACCTTC	CSASRDGYTF
TRBV10-2	TRBD1	-	TRBJ2-6	TGCGCCACCTCCCCAGGGGGTGCTGGGGCCAACGTCCTGACTTTC	CATSPGGAGANVLTF
TRBV3-1/TRBV3-2	-	-	TRBJ1-5	TGTGCCAGCAGCCATGGCAGTTATAGCAATCAGCCCCAGCATTTT	CASSHGSYSNQPQHF
TRBV7-9	TRBD2	-	TRBJ2-7	TGTGCCACCCAGACTAGCGGGAGGTTCGAGCAGTACTTC	CATQTSGRFEQYF
TRBV28	-	-	TRBJ2-7	TGTGCCAGCAGTCAAAACAGAGACTACGAGCAGTACTTC	CASSQNRDYEQYF